This T cell receptor (beta chain) was documented in a study of cytomegalovirus exposure and HLA in healthy donors. The study, taken as a whole, reports: Among the CMV-associated chains, three were confirmed in vitro as specific for CMV antigens.

Profiled with immunoSEQ multiplex PCR; TCRdb holds only in-frame clones, not every one. The table records some 120,000 clones, about 83% of them present only once. There are a few counts of this clone. The antigen is not known. CDR1 and CDR2 (germline): MNHNY, SVGAGI (reference sequence). The CDR3 spans 14 residues. V was clipped by 6 bases and J by 5 bases, with 11 bases between them. The sequence was obtained from a woman in her twenties or thirties in good health and CMV-seronegative. Sequencing input: PBMCs. The J gene is TRBJ1-6, the V gene TRBV6-6; a weak D match, TRBD1 (6 bases). The CDR3 sequence: CASRPQGHNSPLHF. CDR3 sequence (DNA): TGTGCCAGCAGACCACAGGGACATAATTCACCCCTCCACTTT.